One and the same sample provided the 4 T cell receptor beta chains below, sequenced in a study of blood T cell repertoires in COVID-19. Here immunoSEQ multiplex PCR was the method, and the copy in TCRdb shows in-frame clones only, minus some. The data contain fewer than 80,000 clones, 90% of them singletons. Specimen: peripheral blood. These receptors came from a man in his forties or fifties with acute or convalescent COVID-19.

This clone was observed a handful of times. Other DNA sequences of this sample code for an identical CDR3. The chain couples TRBV28 to TRBJ1-2; 8 nucleotides align to TRBD1. Germline V gene sequence: CDR1 MDHEN, CDR2 SYDVKM. The CDR3 loop spans 13 amino acids. Losses at the gene ends were 5 bases for V and 8 bases for J; bases not matched to a gene: 7. The CDR3 region has the DNA TGTGCCAGCAGTCCCCCAGACAGGGGCGGCTACACCTTC. It encodes CASSPPDRGGYTF.

The chain has TRBV11-3 and TRBJ1-5; D is perhaps TRBD1 (5 bases). CDR3 size: 16 residues. Trimming shortened V by 2 bases and J by 6 bases, and 17 bases separated the two germline ends. Germline V gene data show CDR1 as SGHNT and CDR2 as YENEEA. The CDR3 protein is CASSLPRAGISQPQHF. DNA of the CDR3: TGTGCCAGCAGCTTACCCAGGGCAGGGATCAGTCAGCCCCAGCATTTT.

The genes are TRBV10-2 and TRBJ1-2; TRBD1 matches 9 bases. V lost 7 bases and J lost 10; bases outside the gene matches: 4. Per the germline V gene, CDR1 is WSHSY and CDR2 is SAAADI. This CDR3 spans 11 amino acids. CDR3 protein: CASNLQGAYTF. CDR3 bases: TGCGCCAGCAACCTACAGGGGGCCTACACCTTC.

The chain recombines TRBV20-1 with TRBJ2-7; 10 bases are a match to TRBD2. Per the germline V gene, CDR1 is DFQATT and CDR2 is SNEGSKA (reference sequence). The CDR3 runs 14 residues. Losses at the gene ends were 3 bases for V and 7 bases for J; bases not matched to a gene: 9. The CDR3 is CSASRLAGVGEQYF. DNA for the CDR3: TGCAGTGCTAGTCGTCTAGCGGGAGTGGGGGAGCAGTACTTC.